This T cell receptor beta chain was recorded in a study of cytomegalovirus exposure and HLA in healthy donors. Study findings and constraints: Presence/absence analyses assumed roughly uniform sequencing depth across donors, which may not hold. In a later analysis, a missense DCLRE1C variant was linked to TCR beta V- and J-gene trimming.

Deletions cut 3 bases from V and 1 base from J, with 13 bases between. Per germline, CDR1 MNHNS and CDR2 SASEGT. The CDR3 has 15 residues. Concerning this clone: The antigen is unknown.

With 60 Vbeta and 13 Jbeta primers, the PCR was carried out. Original methodology: About 12 million of 75 million to 85 million unique TCR beta chains were shared, per a later count. Data came from immunoSEQ multiplex PCR; TCRdb stores just in-frame clones and leaves some out. V and J calls and clone size are as listed in that table; D and trimming were resolved from the DNA. The top ten hold under 0.8% of the sample, which has some 200,000 clones, 80% seen once. This TCR derives from a boy aged 10-17 years in good health and CMV-seronegative. Sequenced material: PBMCs. The chain employs TRBV6-1 and TRBJ2-7, with a possible D match to TRBD2 (5 bases). In DNA, the CDR3 is TGTGCCAGCAGTGACAAAGGAGGCAGTTCCTACGAGCAGTACTTC. Its translation: CASSDKGGSSYEQYF.